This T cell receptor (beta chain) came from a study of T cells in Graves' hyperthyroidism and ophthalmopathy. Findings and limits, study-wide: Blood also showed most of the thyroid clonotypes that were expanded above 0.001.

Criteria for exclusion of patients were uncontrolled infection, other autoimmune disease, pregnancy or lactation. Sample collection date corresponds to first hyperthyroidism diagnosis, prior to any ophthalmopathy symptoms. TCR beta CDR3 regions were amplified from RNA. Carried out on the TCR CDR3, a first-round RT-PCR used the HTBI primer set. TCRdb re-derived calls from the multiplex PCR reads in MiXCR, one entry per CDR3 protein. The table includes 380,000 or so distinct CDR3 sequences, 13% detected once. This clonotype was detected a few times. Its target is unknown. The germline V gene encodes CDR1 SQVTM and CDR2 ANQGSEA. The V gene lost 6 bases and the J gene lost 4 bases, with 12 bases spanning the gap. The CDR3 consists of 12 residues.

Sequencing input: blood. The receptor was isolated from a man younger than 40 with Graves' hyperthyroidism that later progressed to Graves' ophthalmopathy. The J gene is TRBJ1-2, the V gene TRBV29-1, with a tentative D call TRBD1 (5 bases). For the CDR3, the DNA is TGCAGCGTGCGGGACCGAGCCTATGGCTACACCTTC. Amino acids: CSVRDRAYGYTF.